A few counts support the clone carrying this T cell receptor beta chain. Repertoires were generated with immunoSEQ multiplex PCR, while TCRdb's copy carries only in-frame clones and drops some. The sample consists of fewer than 200,000 clones, roughly four fifths of them appearing once. The data belong to a study of cytomegalovirus exposure and HLA in healthy donors. CDR1 is MNHNS and CDR2 is SASEGT in the germline V gene. This CDR3 comprises 12 residues. V lost 3 bases to trimming and J lost 4 bases, with 7 bases between them. This chain joins TRBV6-1 and TRBJ2-7; no reliable D call. This clonotype originated in a woman in her late teens or twenties in good health and CMV-seropositive. Source material: PBMCs. The CDR3 bases are TGTGCCAGCAGTGATGCGAAGTACGAGCAGTACTTC. Its protein is CASSDAKYEQYF.